The rows below give T cell receptor beta chains drawn from one sample of a study of technical replicates of blood from several donors. Profiling relied on immunoSEQ multiplex PCR, and the TCRdb table lists in-frame clones only, not all of them. The repertoire includes tens of thousands of clones, roughly 98% of them detected once, and over 0.15% sits in the top ten. The sample taken for sequencing was T cells isolated from PBMCs. These receptor sequences come from a human donor in good health. Each CDR3 is given with its conserved first and last residue. Each record gives: J gene, clone size, D gene, V gene, CDR3 DNA, CDR3 protein. A D gene is named only where the DNA matches it firmly. Where a row states a size, it is once, few, many or the class of an expanded clone; other rows omit it.

J gene: TRBJ1-1; clone size: -; D gene: -; V gene: TRBV4-1; CDR3 DNA: TGCGCCAGCAGCCAAGAACCAGGCGTGAACACTGAAGCTTTCTTT; CDR3 protein: CASSQEPGVNTEAFF
J gene: TRBJ1-5; clone size: -; D gene: -; V gene: TRBV30; CDR3 DNA: TGTGCCTGGAGTTTAACGGTGGGCAATCAGCCCCAGCATTTT; CDR3 protein: CAWSLTVGNQPQHF
J gene: TRBJ2-5; clone size: once; D gene: -; V gene: TRBV6-5; CDR3 DNA: TGTGCCAGCAGTTACTCTACTGAAGAGACCCAGTACTTC; CDR3 protein: CASSYSTEETQYF
J gene: TRBJ2-5; clone size: -; D gene: TRBD2; V gene: TRBV7-4; CDR3 DNA: TGTGCCAGCAGCTTAATCGGGGGGGTGGATGAAGAGACCCAGTACTTC; CDR3 protein: CASSLIGGVDEETQYF
J gene: TRBJ2-5; clone size: -; D gene: -; V gene: TRBV27; CDR3 DNA: TGTGCCAGCAGTTTTATCCCACAGGACCAAGAGACCCAGTACTTC; CDR3 protein: CASSFIPQDQETQYF
J gene: TRBJ1-6; clone size: -; D gene: TRBD1; V gene: TRBV15; CDR3 DNA: TGTGCCACCAGCTCGGACAGGTCCAATTCACCCCTCCACTTT; CDR3 protein: CATSSDRSNSPLHF
J gene: TRBJ2-1; clone size: -; D gene: -; V gene: TRBV2; CDR3 DNA: TGTGCCGGCCGGGACACCAATGAGCAGTTCTTC; CDR3 protein: CAGRDTNEQFF
J gene: TRBJ2-7; clone size: -; D gene: TRBD1; V gene: TRBV2; CDR3 DNA: TGTGCCAGCAGTTCAGGACAGGGAAGCTACGAGCAGTACTTC; CDR3 protein: CASSSGQGSYEQYF
J gene: TRBJ1-1; clone size: -; D gene: TRBD1; V gene: TRBV5-1; CDR3 DNA: TGCGCCAGCAGCTTGGGTGGACAGGTGAACACTGAAGCTTTCTTT; CDR3 protein: CASSLGGQVNTEAFF
J gene: TRBJ1-1; clone size: -; D gene: TRBD1; V gene: TRBV6-5; CDR3 DNA: TGTGCCAGCAGACCTACAGGGGTTTACACTGAAGCTTTCTTT; CDR3 protein: CASRPTGVYTEAFF
J gene: TRBJ1-1; clone size: -; D gene: TRBD1; V gene: TRBV9; CDR3 DNA: TGTGCCAGCAGCGGACAGGGACTGAAAGCTTTCTTT; CDR3 protein: CASSGQGLKAFF
J gene: TRBJ2-6; clone size: -; D gene: -; V gene: TRBV4-2; CDR3 DNA: TGTGCCAGCAGCCAAGCTCGGACTTATGGGGGGGCCAACGTCCTGACTTTC; CDR3 protein: CASSQARTYGGANVLTF
J gene: TRBJ1-1; clone size: -; D gene: -; V gene: TRBV29-1; CDR3 DNA: TGCAGCGTAGGCGGGTGGAGCACTGAAGCTTTCTTT; CDR3 protein: CSVGGWSTEAFF
J gene: TRBJ2-5; clone size: once; D gene: TRBD2; V gene: TRBV5-1; CDR3 DNA: TGCGCCAGCAGCTTACGACCCTCGATCCTAGCGGGCCAAGAGACCCAGTACTTC; CDR3 protein: CASSLRPSILAGQETQYF
J gene: TRBJ2-7; clone size: once; D gene: -; V gene: TRBV7-9; CDR3 DNA: TGTGCCAGCAGCCATGGTTTCGGCGGTTCTTACGAGCAGTACTTC; CDR3 protein: CASSHGFGGSYEQYF
J gene: TRBJ2-2; clone size: -; D gene: TRBD2; V gene: TRBV5-1; CDR3 DNA: TGCGCCAGCAGCAGAGAAACTGGACTAGCGGGAACCGGGGAGCTGTTTTTT; CDR3 protein: CASSRETGLAGTGELFF
J gene: TRBJ2-2; clone size: -; D gene: TRBD1; V gene: TRBV15; CDR3 DNA: TGTGCCACCAGCGGACAGGGGAGACTCCCGAACACCGGGGAGCTGTTTTTT; CDR3 protein: CATSGQGRLPNTGELFF
J gene: TRBJ1-5; clone size: -; D gene: -; V gene: TRBV10-1; CDR3 DNA: TGCGCCAGCAGTGTAACAGGTGATCAGCCCCAGCATTTT; CDR3 protein: CASSVTGDQPQHF
J gene: TRBJ2-1; clone size: -; D gene: TRBD2; V gene: TRBV28; CDR3 DNA: TGTGCCAGTACTAGCGGGAGAGAGGATGAGCAGTTCTTC; CDR3 protein: CASTSGREDEQFF
J gene: TRBJ1-2; clone size: -; D gene: -; V gene: TRBV7-9; CDR3 DNA: TGTGCCAGCAGCTTATTAGTACCCACTAACTATGGCTACACCTTC; CDR3 protein: CASSLLVPTNYGYTF
J gene: TRBJ2-7; clone size: -; D gene: TRBD1; V gene: TRBV7-9; CDR3 DNA: TGTGCCAGCAGCTCGAGGGACAGGGGCGTCTCCTCCTACGAGCAGTACTTC; CDR3 protein: CASSSRDRGVSSYEQYF
J gene: TRBJ2-7; clone size: -; D gene: -; V gene: TRBV28; CDR3 DNA: TGTGCCAGCAGTCCGGCGGGGCCGCGGGAGCAGTACTTC; CDR3 protein: CASSPAGPREQYF
J gene: TRBJ2-3; clone size: -; D gene: TRBD2; V gene: TRBV13; CDR3 DNA: TGTGCCAGCAGCCCCGGGTTAGCGGGCCTGAGCACAGATACGCAGTATTTT; CDR3 protein: CASSPGLAGLSTDTQYF
J gene: TRBJ1-2; clone size: -; D gene: TRBD1; V gene: TRBV28; CDR3 DNA: TGTGCCAGCAGACGACCAGGGACAGCCGTGGGGCTGACGTATGGCTACACCTTC; CDR3 protein: CASRRPGTAVGLTYGYTF
J gene: TRBJ2-7; clone size: -; D gene: TRBD2; V gene: TRBV10-2; CDR3 DNA: TGCGCCAGTCACTCGGGACTAGCGGCCTACGAGCAGTACTTC; CDR3 protein: CASHSGLAAYEQYF
J gene: TRBJ2-3; clone size: -; D gene: -; V gene: TRBV7-9; CDR3 DNA: TGTGCCAGCAGCTTAGCCTATCAACGGGGGACAGAGAATACGCAGTATTTT; CDR3 protein: CASSLAYQRGTENTQYF
J gene: TRBJ2-1; clone size: -; D gene: TRBD2; V gene: TRBV25-1; CDR3 DNA: TGTGCCAGCAGCAACCTACTTGACACGGGGGGTGAGCAGTTCTTC; CDR3 protein: CASSNLLDTGGEQFF
J gene: TRBJ2-1; clone size: -; D gene: -; V gene: TRBV5-4; CDR3 DNA: TGTGCCAGCAGCTTGGGGGGCAGTAGCTCCTACAATGAGCAGTTCTTC; CDR3 protein: CASSLGGSSSYNEQFF
J gene: TRBJ2-7; clone size: -; D gene: TRBD1; V gene: TRBV27; CDR3 DNA: TGTGCCAGCAGCAGGGACAGGTCCTACGAGCAGTACTTC; CDR3 protein: CASSRDRSYEQYF
J gene: TRBJ1-1; clone size: -; D gene: -; V gene: TRBV6-6; CDR3 DNA: TGTGCCAGCAGTAAGTCGGCTGAAGCTTTCTTT; CDR3 protein: CASSKSAEAFF
J gene: TRBJ1-2; clone size: -; D gene: TRBD1; V gene: TRBV5-1; CDR3 DNA: TGCGCCAGCAGCTTGGCGACGAACCGGGACAGAGCGAACTATGGCTACACCTTC; CDR3 protein: CASSLATNRDRANYGYTF
J gene: TRBJ2-5; clone size: -; D gene: TRBD1; V gene: TRBV5-3; CDR3 DNA: TGTGCCAGAAGCCCTCTCACAGGGGGCGGCGAGACCCAGTACTTC; CDR3 protein: CARSPLTGGGETQYF
J gene: TRBJ1-1; clone size: -; D gene: -; V gene: TRBV7-3; CDR3 DNA: TGTGCCAGCAGCTTAACTGCCAGGGTCACTGAAGCTTTCTTT; CDR3 protein: CASSLTARVTEAFF
J gene: TRBJ2-5; clone size: -; D gene: TRBD2; V gene: TRBV5-4; CDR3 DNA: TGTGCCAGCAGCTCCGGGACTAGCGTACAAGAGACCCAGTACTTC; CDR3 protein: CASSSGTSVQETQYF
J gene: TRBJ1-2; clone size: -; D gene: -; V gene: TRBV18; CDR3 DNA: TGTGCCAGCTCACCGACAGGCAACTATGGCTACACCTTC; CDR3 protein: CASSPTGNYGYTF
J gene: TRBJ1-2; clone size: -; D gene: -; V gene: TRBV25-1; CDR3 DNA: TGTGCCAGCAGTTACGGGAACTATGGCTACACCTTC; CDR3 protein: CASSYGNYGYTF
J gene: TRBJ1-5; clone size: -; D gene: -; V gene: TRBV6-5; CDR3 DNA: TGTGCCAGCAGTGACCGGACAGGCAATCAGCCCCAGCATTTT; CDR3 protein: CASSDRTGNQPQHF
J gene: TRBJ2-3; clone size: -; D gene: -; V gene: TRBV15; CDR3 DNA: TGTGCCACCAGCAGAGTCGAGGTTCCAGATACGCAGTATTTT; CDR3 protein: CATSRVEVPDTQYF
J gene: TRBJ1-4; clone size: -; D gene: -; V gene: TRBV4-2; CDR3 DNA: TGTGCCAGCAGCCAGGATGGCGGGGGCTCCAAGGAAAAACTGTTTTTT; CDR3 protein: CASSQDGGGSKEKLFF
J gene: TRBJ2-3; clone size: -; D gene: TRBD2; V gene: TRBV5-1; CDR3 DNA: TGCGCCAGCAGCCCCAGGACTAGCGGGGGGGCCGGTGGGAATACGCAGTATTTT; CDR3 protein: CASSPRTSGGAGGNTQYF
J gene: TRBJ2-7; clone size: -; D gene: -; V gene: TRBV5-1; CDR3 DNA: TGCGCCAGCAGCTTGTCGGACATCTACGAGCAGTACTTC; CDR3 protein: CASSLSDIYEQYF
J gene: TRBJ1-4; clone size: -; D gene: TRBD1; V gene: TRBV9; CDR3 DNA: TGTGCCAGCAGCCTCCGACAGGGGACTAATGAAAAACTGTTTTTT; CDR3 protein: CASSLRQGTNEKLFF
J gene: TRBJ1-1; clone size: -; D gene: TRBD1; V gene: TRBV5-1; CDR3 DNA: TGCGCCAGCAGCCCCAGGGCAGGGGGAAACACTGAAGCTTTCTTT; CDR3 protein: CASSPRAGGNTEAFF
J gene: TRBJ2-5; clone size: -; D gene: TRBD2; V gene: TRBV4-1; CDR3 DNA: TGCGCCAGCAGCCAAGAATCTTTGTATACCGGTGAATTAGCGGGAGTTGGAGAGACCCAGTACTTC; CDR3 protein: CASSQESLYTGELAGVGETQYF
J gene: TRBJ1-5; clone size: -; D gene: -; V gene: TRBV4-1; CDR3 DNA: TGCGCCAGCAGCCAAGCCCCTACCTATAGCAATCAGCCCCAGCATTTT; CDR3 protein: CASSQAPTYSNQPQHF
J gene: TRBJ2-5; clone size: -; D gene: -; V gene: TRBV28; CDR3 DNA: TGTGCCAGCTCTCTCCAAGAGACCCAGTACTTC; CDR3 protein: CASSLQETQYF
J gene: TRBJ2-1; clone size: -; D gene: TRBD2; V gene: TRBV9; CDR3 DNA: TGTGCCAGCAGCGCCCCTAGCGGGGGGTTAGCAGATGAGCAGTTCTTC; CDR3 protein: CASSAPSGGLADEQFF
J gene: TRBJ2-1; clone size: -; D gene: TRBD1; V gene: TRBV11-3; CDR3 DNA: TGTGCCAGCAGCTCGGGACAGAGTCCGAATGAGCAGTTCTTC; CDR3 protein: CASSSGQSPNEQFF
J gene: TRBJ2-7; clone size: -; D gene: TRBD1; V gene: TRBV27; CDR3 DNA: TGTGCCAGCAGTGCCGGGACAGGACCGTACGAGCAGTACTTC; CDR3 protein: CASSAGTGPYEQYF
J gene: TRBJ2-7; clone size: -; D gene: -; V gene: TRBV25-1; CDR3 DNA: TGTGCCAGCAGTGAATTGGTAGACTACGAGCAGTACTTC; CDR3 protein: CASSELVDYEQYF
J gene: TRBJ1-6; clone size: -; D gene: TRBD1; V gene: TRBV27; CDR3 DNA: TGTGCCAGCAGTATCACCGCCGGGACAGGACGTTCACCCCTCCACTTT; CDR3 protein: CASSITAGTGRSPLHF